This TCR beta chain was captured by sequencing in a study of T cells in Graves' hyperthyroidism and ophthalmopathy. Points from the study as a whole: The model's output predicted ophthalmopathy at a median of roughly seven months prior to onset. Most clonotypes that expanded in the thyroid above 0.001 also showed up in blood.

Germline loops: CDR1 MDHEN, CDR2 SYDVKM. This CDR3 spans 13 amino acids. After removal of 8 bases from V and 6 bases from J, the junction contained 7 bases not matched to a gene. TCR beta CDR3 sequences were amplified from RNA transcripts. The HTBI primer set was used in a first-round RT-PCR of the TCR CDR3. TCRdb recomputed calls from the multiplex PCR reads with MiXCR, one row per CDR3 protein. The sample contains under 400,000 distinct CDR3 sequences, 20% to 25% of which appear only once. In regard to this clonotype: What it binds is unknown.

Sequencing was done on a sample of blood. The source of this sequence is a woman in her 50s with Graves' hyperthyroidism. J is TRBJ1-2 and V is TRBV28, with 9 bases fitting TRBD1. The CDR3 reads CASAGGQGHGYTF. CDR3 DNA sequence: TGTGCCAGCGCGGGGGGACAGGGCCATGGCTACACCTTC.